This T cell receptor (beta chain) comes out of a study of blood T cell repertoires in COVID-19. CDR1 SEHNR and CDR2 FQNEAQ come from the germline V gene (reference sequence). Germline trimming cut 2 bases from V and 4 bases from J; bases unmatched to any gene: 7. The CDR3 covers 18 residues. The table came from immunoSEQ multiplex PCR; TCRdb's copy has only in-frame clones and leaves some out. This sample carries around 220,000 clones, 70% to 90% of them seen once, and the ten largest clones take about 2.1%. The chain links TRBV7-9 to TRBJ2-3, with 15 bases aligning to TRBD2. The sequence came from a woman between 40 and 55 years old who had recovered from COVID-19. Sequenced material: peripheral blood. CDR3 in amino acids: CASSLTPGLAGGADTQYF. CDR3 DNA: TGTGCCAGCAGCTTAACCCCGGGACTAGCGGGGGGAGCAGATACGCAGTATTTT.